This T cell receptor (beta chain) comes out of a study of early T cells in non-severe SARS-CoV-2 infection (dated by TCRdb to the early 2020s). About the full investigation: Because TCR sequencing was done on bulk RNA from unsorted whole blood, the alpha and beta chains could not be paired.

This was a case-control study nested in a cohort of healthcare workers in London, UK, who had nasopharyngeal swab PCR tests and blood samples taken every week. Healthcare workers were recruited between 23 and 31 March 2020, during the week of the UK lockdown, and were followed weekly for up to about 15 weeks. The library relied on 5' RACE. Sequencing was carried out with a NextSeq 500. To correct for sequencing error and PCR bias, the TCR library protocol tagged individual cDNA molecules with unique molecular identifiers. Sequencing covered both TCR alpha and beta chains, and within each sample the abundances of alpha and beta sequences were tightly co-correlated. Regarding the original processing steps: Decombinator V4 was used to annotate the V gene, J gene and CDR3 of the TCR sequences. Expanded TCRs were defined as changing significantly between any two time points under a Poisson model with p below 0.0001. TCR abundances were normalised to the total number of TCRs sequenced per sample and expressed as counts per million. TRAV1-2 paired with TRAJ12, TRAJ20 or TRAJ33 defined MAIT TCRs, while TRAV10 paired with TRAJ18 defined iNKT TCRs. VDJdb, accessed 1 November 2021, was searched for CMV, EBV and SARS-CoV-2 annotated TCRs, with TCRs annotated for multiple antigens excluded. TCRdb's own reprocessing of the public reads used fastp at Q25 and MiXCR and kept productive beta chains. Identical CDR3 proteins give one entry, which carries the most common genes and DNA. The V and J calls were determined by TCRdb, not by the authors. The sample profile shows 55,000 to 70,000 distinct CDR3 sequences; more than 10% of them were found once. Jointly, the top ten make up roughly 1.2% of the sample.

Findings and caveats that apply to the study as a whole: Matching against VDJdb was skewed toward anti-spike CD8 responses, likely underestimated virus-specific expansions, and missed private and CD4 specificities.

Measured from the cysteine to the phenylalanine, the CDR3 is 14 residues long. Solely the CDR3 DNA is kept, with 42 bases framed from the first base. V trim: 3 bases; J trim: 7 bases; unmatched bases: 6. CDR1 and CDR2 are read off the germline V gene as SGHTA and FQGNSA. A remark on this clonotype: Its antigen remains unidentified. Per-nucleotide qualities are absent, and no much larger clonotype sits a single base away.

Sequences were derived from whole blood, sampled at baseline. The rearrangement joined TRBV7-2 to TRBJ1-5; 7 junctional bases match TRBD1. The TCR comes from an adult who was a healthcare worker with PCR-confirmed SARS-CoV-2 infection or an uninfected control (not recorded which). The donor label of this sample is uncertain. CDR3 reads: CASSLGDSDQPQHF. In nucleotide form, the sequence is TGTGCCAGCAGCTTGGGGGACAGTGACCAGCCCCAGCATTTT.